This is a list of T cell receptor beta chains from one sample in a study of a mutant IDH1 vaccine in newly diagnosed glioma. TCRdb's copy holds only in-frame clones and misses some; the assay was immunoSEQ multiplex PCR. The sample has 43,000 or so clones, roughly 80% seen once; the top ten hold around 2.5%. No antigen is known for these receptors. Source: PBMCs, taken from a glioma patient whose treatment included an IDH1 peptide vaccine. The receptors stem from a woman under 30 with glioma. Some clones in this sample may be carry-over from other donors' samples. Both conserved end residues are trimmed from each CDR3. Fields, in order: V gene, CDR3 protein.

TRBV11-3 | ASSWGLAGTDTQY
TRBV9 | ASSVEVTGDSPLH
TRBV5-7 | ASSFLNEKLF
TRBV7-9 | ASSLDPWTGIVDEQY
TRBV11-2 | ASSPGTPQFYGYT
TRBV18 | ASSPTNSGNTIY
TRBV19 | ASSRGQGAAGAGELF
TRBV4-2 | ASSQPQGQTNTGELF
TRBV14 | ASRPIGSGNTIY
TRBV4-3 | ASSTGSGNTIY
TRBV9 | ASSVAGWNTGELF
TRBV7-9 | ASSPGQGFYGYT
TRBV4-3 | ASSRRTGGDEKLF
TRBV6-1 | ASKRTSGNTGELF
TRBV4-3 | ASSQDSTFVYNEQF
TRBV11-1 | ASSFTGGTGELF
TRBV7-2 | ASSKTSGWTYNEQF
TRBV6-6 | ASRPSGGSYNEQF
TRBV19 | ASSQTGTALSSLF
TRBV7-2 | ASSLGIITGELF
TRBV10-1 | ASSALAETQY
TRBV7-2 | ASSLMGSPYEQY
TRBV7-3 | ASSLTGTKTQY
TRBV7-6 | ASSFNSNQPQH
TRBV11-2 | ASSLDPPAGMMNTEAF
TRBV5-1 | ASSLKGLPNTEAF
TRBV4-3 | ASSLLPPGQLSNYGYT
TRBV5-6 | ASSSLAGASTDTQY
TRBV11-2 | ASSLDRGPGYEQY
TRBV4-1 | ASSPQPAPNTGELF
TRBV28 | ASSLIGANQPQH
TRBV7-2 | ASSSWGGYT
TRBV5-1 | ASSLRPGQGVDGYT
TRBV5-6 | ASSLSVGARGTEAF
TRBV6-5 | ASQEGGWTEAF
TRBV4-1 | ASSQGPTGSEQF
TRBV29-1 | SVVGLAGGEQY
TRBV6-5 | ASSQGPEQF
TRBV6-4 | ASSSTDSQGYT
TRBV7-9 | ASSLDNEQF
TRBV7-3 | ASSFRTSGRTDTQY
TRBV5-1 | ASSSSQAGSAEQY
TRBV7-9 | ASSSRGSGYQETQY
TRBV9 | ASSADSFPGYGYT
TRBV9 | ASSVGLVGTYNEQF
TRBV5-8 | ASSLLGSANEQF
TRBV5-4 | ASSRQSFNSPLH
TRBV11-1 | ASSPRGTGELF
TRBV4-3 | ASSQDSGTGNTIY
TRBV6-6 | ASRLSTGGHGYT
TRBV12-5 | ASGAGPLSGNTIY
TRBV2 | ASSAGGLGPYT
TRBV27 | ASGAGFENIQY
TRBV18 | ASSKGQGREKLF